This is a list of T cell receptor beta chains from one sample in a study of identical twins. Each CDR3 protein is one row after TCRdb ran MiXCR on the 5' RACE reads. Of about 490,000 distinct CDR3 sequences listed, nearly 15% are singletons. Separately, the same data were catalogued under a study of yellow fever vaccine responses in identical twins.

Input material: CD4+ T cells sorted from blood. Receptors originate from a woman aged 18-29 years in good health. CDR3s include the opening cysteine and the closing phenylalanine or tryptophan. D genes are given only for firm matches. Clone size appears in some rows only: once, few, many, or a class for an expanded clone.

clone_size	d_call	v_call	j_call	cdr3_nt	cdr3_aa
NA	TRBD2	TRBV18	TRBJ2-3	TGTGCCAGCTCAACCAGAGCTAGCGGGACCACAGATACGCAGTATTTT	CASSTRASGTTDTQYF
NA	TRBD2	TRBV6-5	TRBJ2-3	TGTGCCAGCAGTTCCGTAGCGGGAGACAAGGGTACGCAGTATTTT	CASSSVAGDKGTQYF
NA	TRBD2	TRBV2	TRBJ2-1	TGTGCCAGCAGTGATACGGGAGGGCCTTCCAATGAGCAGTTCTTC	CASSDTGGPSNEQFF
many	TRBD2	TRBV12-3/TRBV12-4	TRBJ2-1	TGTGCCAGCAGTCCCTCCTATGCGGGAGGCGGCAATGAGCAGTTCTTC	CASSPSYAGGGNEQFF
NA	TRBD1	TRBV20-1	TRBJ1-4	TGCAGTGCTAGGGATGGACAGGGGGGAGAAAAACTGTTTTTT	CSARDGQGGEKLFF
few	TRBD2	TRBV12-3/TRBV12-4	TRBJ2-3	TGTGCCAGCAGTTTACAGGGGACTAGCGGGGGACGCACAGATACGCAGTATTTT	CASSLQGTSGGRTDTQYF
few	TRBD1	TRBV3-1	TRBJ1-5	TGTGCCAGCAGCCAAGGGACAGGGCTGGGCAATCAGCCCCAGCATTTT	CASSQGTGLGNQPQHF
NA	TRBD2	TRBV9	TRBJ2-2	TGTGCCAGCAGTTCACCTAGCGGGAGGGGCACCGGGGAGCTGTTTTTT	CASSSPSGRGTGELFF
few	NA	TRBV27	TRBJ2-3	TGTGCCAGCAGATTTAAAGGTTTTTTCAGCACAGATACGCAGTATTTT	CASRFKGFFSTDTQYF
few	TRBD1	TRBV6-1	TRBJ1-6	TGTGCCAGCAGCCTACGGGAACAGGGGGCAGGTAATTCACCCCTCCACTTT	CASSLREQGAGNSPLHF
NA	TRBD1	TRBV7-9	TRBJ1-1	TGTGCCAGCAGCTCACCCCGGGACAGATTGCCGAACACTGAAGCTTTCTTT	CASSSPRDRLPNTEAFF
few	TRBD2	TRBV4-2	TRBJ2-1	TGTGCCAGCAGCCAAGGGGGAGGGGTAGACTACTACAATGAGCAGTTCTTC	CASSQGGGVDYYNEQFF
NA	NA	TRBV14	TRBJ2-5	TGTGCCAGCAGCCAAACTTCTAGAGATGAGACCCAGTACTTC	CASSQTSRDETQYF
many	TRBD2	TRBV10-3	TRBJ2-1	TGTGCCAACGGACTAGCGCCCAATGAGCAGTTCTTC	CANGLAPNEQFF
NA	NA	TRBV6-2/TRBV6-3	TRBJ2-1	TGTGCCAGCAGTTACCCAACCGATCTAGCGATCCAGAACAATGAGCAGTTCTTC	CASSYPTDLAIQNNEQFF
NA	NA	TRBV24-1	TRBJ2-2	TGTGCCACCAGTGATTTCCTAGGTAGCGGACTAAACACCGGGGAGCTGTTTTTT	CATSDFLGSGLNTGELFF
NA	TRBD2	TRBV2	TRBJ2-1	TGTGCCAGCAGTGAAGAACGGGGGGGACTCAATGAGCAGTTCTTC	CASSEERGGLNEQFF
few	TRBD2	TRBV5-1	TRBJ2-3	TGCGCCAGCAGCCCCCGCCTAGCGGGATCCCCAGATACGCAGTATTTT	CASSPRLAGSPDTQYF
NA	NA	TRBV4-1	TRBJ1-2	TGCGCCAGCACCGGGGAACCGGGCTATGGCTACACCTTC	CASTGEPGYGYTF
few	TRBD2	TRBV6-1	TRBJ2-1	TGTGCCAGCAGTCCGAGACTAGCGGGAGGGGTCTACAATGAGCAGTTCTTC	CASSPRLAGGVYNEQFF
NA	TRBD1	TRBV20-1	TRBJ2-4	TGCAGTGCTAGAGATCTGGACAGGCAAAGCCGAAAGCAGTACTTC	CSARDLDRQSRKQYF
few	NA	TRBV20-1	TRBJ1-1	TGCAGTGCTTCTACAGTGAACACTGAAGCTTTCTTT	CSASTVNTEAFF
few	NA	TRBV29-1	TRBJ2-1	TGCAGCGTTGGGGCCCATTCCCCTAACAATGAGCAGTTCTTC	CSVGAHSPNNEQFF
NA	NA	TRBV21-1	TRBJ2-1	TGTGCCAGCAGCACGGTGTGCAGATACAATGAGCAGTTCTTC	CASSTVCRYNEQFF
many	NA	TRBV12-3/TRBV12-4	TRBJ2-2	TGTGCCAGCAGGCCCAGGGTGAGGGAGAACACCGGGGAGCTGTTTTTT	CASRPRVRENTGELFF
NA	NA	TRBV7-2	TRBJ1-1	TGTGCCAGCAGCCAAGGACGGCCGAACACTGAAGCTTTCTTT	CASSQGRPNTEAFF
few	TRBD1	TRBV12-3/TRBV12-4	TRBJ2-3	TGTGCCAGCAGACGACAGGGGCATAACACAGATACGCAGTATTTT	CASRRQGHNTDTQYF
NA	NA	TRBV10-3	TRBJ2-5	TGTGCCATCAGTGCCGGGAGCGAGACCCAGTACTTC	CAISAGSETQYF
NA	TRBD1	TRBV29-1	TRBJ2-3	TGCAGCGCCCAGGGGGCGGGCACAGATACGCAGTATTTT	CSAQGAGTDTQYF
few	TRBD2	TRBV5-1	TRBJ2-7	TGCGCCAGCAGCTTGGTTCTAGCGGGAGAAGTCTACGAGCAGTACTTC	CASSLVLAGEVYEQYF
few	NA	TRBV12-3/TRBV12-4	TRBJ1-5	TGTGCCAGCAGTTTTGGACATCGCAATCAGCCCCAGCATTTT	CASSFGHRNQPQHF